This entry concerns a single T cell receptor (beta chain). The cohort excluded patients with autoimmune disease history or systemic immunosuppression. Using immunoSEQ multiplex PCR, the repertoire was profiled, and TCRdb retains in-frame clones only, with some absent. The table has 4,500 to 7,000 clones, 70% to 75% seen once; the top ten hold roughly 61%. This sample is part of a study of OX40 agonist ivuxolimab in advanced cancers. Whole-study context: Patients were given ivuxolimab, an antibody that agonizes OX40 (CD134). Dose-escalation patients suffered from hepatocellular carcinoma, melanoma, renal cell or head and neck cancer.

The CDR3 runs to 15 residues. Germline-derived CDR1 and CDR2 are MDHEN and SYDVKM. V lost 5 bases, J lost 5 bases, and 13 bases lay in between. The TCR was taken from an adult with an advanced solid tumor such as melanoma, head and neck, liver or kidney cancer. This sequence joins TRBV28 and TRBJ2-6; a possible D gene is TRBD2 (6 bases). The sample here was CD4+ or CD8+ T cells sorted from blood, taken in a trial of the OX40 agonist ivuxolimab. The CDR3 DNA reads as TGTGCCAGCAGTGGAGGCGGGGCTTGGGCCAACGTCCTGACTTTC. Its translation: CASSGGGAWANVLTF.